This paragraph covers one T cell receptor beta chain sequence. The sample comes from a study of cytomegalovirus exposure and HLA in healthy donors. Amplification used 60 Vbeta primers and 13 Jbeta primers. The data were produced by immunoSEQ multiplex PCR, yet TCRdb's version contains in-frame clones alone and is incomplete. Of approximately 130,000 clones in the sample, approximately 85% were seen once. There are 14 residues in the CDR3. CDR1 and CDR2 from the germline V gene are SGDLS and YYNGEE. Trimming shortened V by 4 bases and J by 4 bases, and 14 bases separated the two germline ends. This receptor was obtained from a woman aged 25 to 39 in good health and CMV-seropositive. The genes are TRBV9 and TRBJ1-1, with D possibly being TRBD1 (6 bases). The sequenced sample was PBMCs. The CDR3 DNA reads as TGTGCCAGCAGCCCCTACACAGGGACCACTGAAGCTTTCTTT. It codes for CASSPYTGTTEAFF.